This T cell receptor beta chain was sequenced for a study of beta chain features in type 1 diabetes. In the study overall: Patients looked much like healthy donors when it came to age, gender and cell yields.

The germline V gene encodes CDR1 MGHDK and CDR2 SYGVNS. V was clipped by 6 bases and J by 6 bases; unmatched bases: 9. This CDR3 contains 14 residues. Findings and limits, study-wide: Patients with type 1 diabetes carried fewer insertions and had more deletions at their VDJ junctions. The cDNA sequencing approach could over-represent high-TCR-expressing cells. Resolution of whether HLA type affects TCRB rearrangement was not achieved here.

This clone has only a few counts. Its antigen remains unknown. Expressed TCRB transcripts were sequenced, since all the RNA that had been isolated was reverse transcribed. Produced via immunoSEQ multiplex PCR; TCRdb's table is partial and in-frame only. The data show about 140,000 clones, about 7% seen once. V and J are TRBV25-1 and TRBJ2-7; TRBD2 matches 9 bases. The source is a woman aged 30 to 39 in good health. Sequences were obtained from central memory CD4+ T cells from blood. The CDR3 sequence is CASRDSGRKGEQYF. The CDR3 DNA reads TGTGCCAGCAGAGATAGCGGGAGAAAGGGCGAGCAGTACTTC.